A selection of T cell receptor beta chains follows, all from one sample in a study of neoadjuvant nivolumab and ipilimumab in lung cancer. Measured with immunoSEQ multiplex PCR; TCRdb has only the in-frame clones, and not every one. The sample lists some 26,000 clones, 75% to 90% occurring once. This sample comprised tumor tissue, obtained after neoadjuvant nivolumab, alone or with ipilimumab, at or shortly before surgery. Receptors were obtained from an adult with non-small cell lung cancer. Each CDR3 is given with its conserved first and last residue. A D gene is named only where the DNA matches it firmly. Clone size is not always given. Where it is, it says once, few, many or a class for expanded clones.

>.|TRBD2|TRBV7-9|TRBJ2-7
TGTGCCAGCAGCTCCCCGACTAGCGGGAGTACCTACGAGCAGTACTTC
CASSSPTSGSTYEQYF
>.|TRBD2|TRBV29-1|TRBJ2-3
TGCAGCGTCATAGCGGGAGCGACAGATACGCAGTATTTT
CSVIAGATDTQYF
>.|TRBD1|TRBV10-3|TRBJ2-7
TGTGCCATCAGTGATTCCCGGGACAGCAGCTCCTACGAGCAGTACTTC
CAISDSRDSSSYEQYF
>medium-sized|.|TRBV6-5|TRBJ2-2
TGTGCCAGCAGTTACTCGATTAGGGGGGGTACCGGGGAGCTGTTTTTT
CASSYSIRGGTGELFF
>.|.|TRBV25-1|TRBJ2-1
TGTGCCAGCAGCGTCGAACAGGGTCGGAATGAGCAGTTCTTC
CASSVEQGRNEQFF
>few|.|TRBV6-6|TRBJ1-5
TGTGCCAGCAGTTACAGTTATCAGCCCCAGCATTTT
CASSYSYQPQHF
>.|TRBD2|TRBV29-1|TRBJ2-1
TGCAGCGACTGGACTAGCGGGTACTACAATGAGCAGTTCTTC
CSDWTSGYYNEQFF
>few|TRBD2|TRBV29-1|TRBJ2-7
TGCAGCGTTGATTTCTGCCGCGGGAGGACACCCTACGAGCAGTACTTC
CSVDFCRGRTPYEQYF
>few|.|TRBV19|TRBJ1-2
TGTGCCAGTAGTACTCGATATGACAGGAGCTATGGCTACACCTTC
CASSTRYDRSYGYTF
>few|.|TRBV7-6|TRBJ1-5
TGTGCCAGCAGCTTACATAGCAATCAGCCCCAGCATTTT
CASSLHSNQPQHF
>once|.|TRBV30|TRBJ2-2
TGTGCCTGGAATACGGGACACACGAACACCGGGGAGCTGTTTTTT
CAWNTGHTNTGELFF
>.|.|TRBV4-1|TRBJ1-1
TGCGCCAGCAGCCATTGGGAGGGCAAGGGGGGGACTGAAGCTTTCTTT
CASSHWEGKGGTEAFF
>.|.|TRBV11-2|TRBJ2-7
TGTGCCAGCAGCGCCGGATCGGACGAGCAGTACTTC
CASSAGSDEQYF
>.|TRBD2|TRBV30|TRBJ2-1
TGTGCCTGGAGTGTAGGGACTAGCGGGAGGGCCGTGGATGAGCAGTTCTTC
CAWSVGTSGRAVDEQFF
>.|.|TRBV5-5|TRBJ1-5
TGTGCCAGCAGTCTCTATAGCAATCAGCCCCAGCATTTT
CASSLYSNQPQHF
>.|.|TRBV7-2|TRBJ1-5
TGTGCCAGCAGCTTAGGGCTCCAGCCCCAGCATTTT
CASSLGLQPQHF
>.|TRBD1|TRBV6-6|TRBJ1-1
TGTGCCAGCAGTCCCAGGGGGCCTGAAGCTTTCTTT
CASSPRGPEAFF
>.|.|TRBV5-4|TRBJ2-5
TGTGCCAGCAGCTTGGAACCCATCCCAGAGACCCAGTACTTC
CASSLEPIPETQYF
>few|.|TRBV19|TRBJ1-5
TGTGCCAGTAGTATAGTAGCCCCGACAAGCAATCAGCCCCAGCATTTT
CASSIVAPTSNQPQHF
>.|.|TRBV7-6|TRBJ1-4
TGTGCCAGCAGCGCTGGGACGGGCAGTAATGAAAAACTGTTTTTT
CASSAGTGSNEKLFF
>.|TRBD1|TRBV6-1|TRBJ1-5
TGTGCCAGCTTTCCCCGAACAGGGGGGGGTCAGCCCCAGCATTTT
CASFPRTGGGQPQHF
>.|TRBD1|TRBV6-6|TRBJ1-5
TGTGCCACCAGACAGGGGAGCAATCAGCCCCAGCATTTT
CATRQGSNQPQHF
>few|TRBD2|TRBV25-1|TRBJ2-3
TGTGCCAGCAGTGAAGCCCAACTAGCGGTAGGCGCAGATACGCAGTATTTT
CASSEAQLAVGADTQYF
>.|TRBD2|TRBV2|TRBJ2-3
TGTGCCAGGGGGACTAGCGGGACCGATACGCAGTATTTT
CARGTSGTDTQYF
>.|.|TRBV18|TRBJ1-3
TGTGCCAGCTCACAAGACAGGTCCCAGGTTGGAAACACCATATATTTT
CASSQDRSQVGNTIYF
>.|.|TRBV5-1|TRBJ2-3
TGCGCCAGCAGCTTGGATCTTAGCACAGATACGCAGTATTTT
CASSLDLSTDTQYF
>once|TRBD1|TRBV27|TRBJ1-5
TGTGCCAGCAGTTTCGTGACAGGGCGTTATAGCAATCAGCCCCAGCATTTT
CASSFVTGRYSNQPQHF
>once|.|TRBV29-1|TRBJ1-5
TGCAGCGTTCGTCGGGGTCTAAATCAGCCCCAGCATTTT
CSVRRGLNQPQHF
>.|TRBD2|TRBV29-1|TRBJ2-3
TGCAGCGGGGGACTAGCGAGCACAGATACGCAGTATTTT
CSGGLASTDTQYF
>.|.|TRBV7-2|TRBJ2-1
TGTGCCAGCAGCCACCACTTGTTTGGAACCTACAATGAGCAGTTCTTC
CASSHHLFGTYNEQFF
>once|.|TRBV5-5|TRBJ1-5
TGTGCCAGCAGCTTGGGGCAGAGCAATCAGCCCCAGCATTTT
CASSLGQSNQPQHF
>.|TRBD2|TRBV10-2|TRBJ2-7
TGCGCCAGCAGTGAGTCGGCGGTAGCGGGCTACGAGCAGTACTTC
CASSESAVAGYEQYF
>few|.|TRBV29-1|TRBJ1-2
TGCAGCGTAAAAAGACAGGTTGAAGGTTTAGCTAACTATGGCTACACCTTC
CSVKRQVEGLANYGYTF
>.|TRBD2|TRBV28|TRBJ2-5
TGTGCCAGCAGTCAGCGGGAGGGCCGAGAGACCCAGTACTTC
CASSQREGRETQYF
>.|.|TRBV29-1|TRBJ1-2
TGCAGCGTTGAGCTACGGAACTATGGCTACACCTTC
CSVELRNYGYTF
>.|.|TRBV18|TRBJ2-7
TGTGCCAGCTCACCCGAAGGGTACGAGCAGTACTTC
CASSPEGYEQYF
>.|.|TRBV6-5|TRBJ1-2
TGTGCCAGCAGTTCTACGGCGTCTAAACGCTACACCTTC
CASSSTASKRYTF
>.|.|TRBV5-1|TRBJ1-1
TGCGCCAGCAGCTTCCGCGGGGCGGGTTTAACTTTCTTT
CASSFRGAGLTFF
>.|.|TRBV7-9|TRBJ2-5
TGTGCCAGCAGGATTCGGGAGACCCAGTACTTC
CASRIRETQYF
>.|.|TRBV27|TRBJ1-5
TGTGCCAGCAGCCCACTCTCTCAGGGCAGCAATCAGCCCCAGCATTTT
CASSPLSQGSNQPQHF
>.|.|TRBV10-3|TRBJ2-7
TGTGCCATCAGTGACCGGGACCGTTTCTCCTACGAGCAGTACTTC
CAISDRDRFSYEQYF
>.|.|TRBV29-1|TRBJ2-2
TGCAGCGTTGAAGTTGTGACTCTCCATCCGGAGCTGTTTTTT
CSVEVVTLHPELFF
>.|.|TRBV12-5|TRBJ2-3
TGTGCTAGTGGTTTGGGGCAGGGGAGCACAGATACGCAGTATTTT
CASGLGQGSTDTQYF
>.|TRBD2|TRBV11-3|TRBJ2-3
TGTGCCAGCAGCCCCGACGCTAGCGGGAGGGCAGATACGCAGTATTTT
CASSPDASGRADTQYF